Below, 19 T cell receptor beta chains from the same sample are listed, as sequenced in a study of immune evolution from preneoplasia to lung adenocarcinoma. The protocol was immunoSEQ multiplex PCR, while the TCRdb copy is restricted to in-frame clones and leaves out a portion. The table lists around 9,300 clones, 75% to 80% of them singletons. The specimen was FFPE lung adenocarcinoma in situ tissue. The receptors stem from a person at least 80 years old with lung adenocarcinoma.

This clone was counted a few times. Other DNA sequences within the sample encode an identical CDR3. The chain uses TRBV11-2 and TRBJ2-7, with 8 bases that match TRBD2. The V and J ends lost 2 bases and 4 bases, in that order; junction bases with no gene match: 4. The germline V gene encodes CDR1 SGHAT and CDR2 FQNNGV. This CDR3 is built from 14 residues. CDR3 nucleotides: TGTGCCAGCAGCTTACGGGGGGGGCGTTACGAGCAGTACTTC. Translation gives CASSLRGGRYEQYF. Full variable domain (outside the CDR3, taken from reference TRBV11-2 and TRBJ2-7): EAGVAQSPRYKIIEKRQSVAFWCNPISGHATLYWYQQILGQGPKLLIQFQNNGVVDDSQLPKDRFSAERLKGVDSTLKIQPAKLEDSAVYLCASSLRGGRYEQYFGPGTRLTVT.

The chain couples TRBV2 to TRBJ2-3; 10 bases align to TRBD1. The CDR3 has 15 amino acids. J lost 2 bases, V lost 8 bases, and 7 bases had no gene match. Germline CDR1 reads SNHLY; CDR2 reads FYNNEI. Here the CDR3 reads CASLSGTGATDTQYF. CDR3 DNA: TGTGCCAGCCTGTCCGGGACAGGGGCCACAGATACGCAGTATTTT.

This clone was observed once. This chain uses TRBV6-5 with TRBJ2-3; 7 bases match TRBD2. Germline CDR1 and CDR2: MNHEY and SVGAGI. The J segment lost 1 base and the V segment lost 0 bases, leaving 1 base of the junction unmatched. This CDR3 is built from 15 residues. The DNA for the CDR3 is TGTGCCAGCAGTTACTCGGCGGGGGGCACAGATACGCAGTATTTT. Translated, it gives CASSYSAGGTDTQYF.

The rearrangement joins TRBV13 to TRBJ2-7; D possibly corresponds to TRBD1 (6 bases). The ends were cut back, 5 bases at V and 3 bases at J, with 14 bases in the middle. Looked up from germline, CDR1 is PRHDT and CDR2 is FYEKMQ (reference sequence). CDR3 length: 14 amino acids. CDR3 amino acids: CASSTGTYFYEQYF. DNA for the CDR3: TGTGCCAGCAGCACAGGGACCTACTTCTACGAGCAGTACTTC.

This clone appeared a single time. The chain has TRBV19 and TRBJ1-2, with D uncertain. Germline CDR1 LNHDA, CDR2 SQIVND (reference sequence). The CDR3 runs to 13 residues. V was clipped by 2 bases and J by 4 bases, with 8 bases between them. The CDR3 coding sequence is TGTGCCAGTAGTATATCTTTGATCTATGGCTACACCTTC. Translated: CASSISLIYGYTF.

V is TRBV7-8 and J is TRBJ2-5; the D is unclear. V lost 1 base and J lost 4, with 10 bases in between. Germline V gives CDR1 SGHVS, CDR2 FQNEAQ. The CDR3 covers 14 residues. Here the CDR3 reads CASSLGVRAETQYF. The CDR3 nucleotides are TGTGCCAGCAGCTTAGGAGTTAGGGCAGAGACCCAGTACTTC. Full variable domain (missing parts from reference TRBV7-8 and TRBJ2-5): GAGVSQSPRYKVAKRGQDVALRCDPISGHVSLFWYQQALGQGPEFLTYFQNEAQLDKSGLPSDRFFAERPEGSVSTLKIQRTQQEDSAVYLCASSLGVRAETQYFGPGTRLLVL.

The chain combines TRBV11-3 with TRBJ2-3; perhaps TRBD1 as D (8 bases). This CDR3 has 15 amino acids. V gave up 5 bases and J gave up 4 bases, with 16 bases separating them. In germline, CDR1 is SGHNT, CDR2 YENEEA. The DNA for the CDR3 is TGTGCCAGCAGCACCCGACAGGGGAGGGCAGATACGCAGTATTTT. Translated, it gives CASSTRQGRADTQYF.

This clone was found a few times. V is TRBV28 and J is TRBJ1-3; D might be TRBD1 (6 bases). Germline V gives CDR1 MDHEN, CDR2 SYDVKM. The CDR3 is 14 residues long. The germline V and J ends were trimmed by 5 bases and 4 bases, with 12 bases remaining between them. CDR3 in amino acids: CASSTGTPGNTIYF. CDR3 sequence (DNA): TGTGCCAGCAGTACCGGGACACCCGGAAACACCATATATTTT.

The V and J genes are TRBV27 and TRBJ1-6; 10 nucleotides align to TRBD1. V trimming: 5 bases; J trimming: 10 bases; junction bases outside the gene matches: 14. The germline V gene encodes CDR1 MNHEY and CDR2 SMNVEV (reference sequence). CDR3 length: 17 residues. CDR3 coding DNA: TGTGCCAGCAGTCCCTACGCCTCGACAGGGGGCACATCACCCCTCCACTTT. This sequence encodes CASSPYASTGGTSPLHF.

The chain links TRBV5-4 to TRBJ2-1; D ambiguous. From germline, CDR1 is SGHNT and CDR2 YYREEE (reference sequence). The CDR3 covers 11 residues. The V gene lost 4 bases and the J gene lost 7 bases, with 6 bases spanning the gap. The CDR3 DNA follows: TGTGCCAGCAGCCGGAATAATGAGCAGTTCTTC. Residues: CASSRNNEQFF.

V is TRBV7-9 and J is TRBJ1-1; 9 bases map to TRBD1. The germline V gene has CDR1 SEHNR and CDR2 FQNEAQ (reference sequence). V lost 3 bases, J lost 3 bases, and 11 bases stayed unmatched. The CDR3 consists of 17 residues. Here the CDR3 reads CASSFSAQGALDTEAFF. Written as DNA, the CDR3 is TGTGCCAGCAGCTTTTCCGCACAGGGGGCCCTAGACACTGAAGCTTTCTTT.

The CDR3 DNA follows: TGTGCCAGCAGCTTGTGGGCAGGGGTTGAGCAGTTCTTC. It is translated as CASSLWAGVEQFF. V gene TRBV5-6 combines with J gene TRBJ2-1, with a possible D match to TRBD1 (6 bases). CDR1 and CDR2 (germline): SGHDT, YYEEEE. CDR3 length: 13 residues. The V gene lost 1 base and the J gene lost 9 bases, with 11 bases spanning the gap.

CDR3: CASSFDRGSNQPQHF. CDR3 coding DNA: TGTGCCAGCAGCTTCGACAGGGGGAGCAATCAGCCCCAGCATTTT. V is TRBV7-2 and J is TRBJ1-5, with 9 bases lining up with TRBD1. This CDR3 contains 15 residues. CDR1 is SGHTA, CDR2 FQGNSA, per germline. Germline trimming cut 3 bases from V and 1 base from J; bases unmatched to any gene: 1.

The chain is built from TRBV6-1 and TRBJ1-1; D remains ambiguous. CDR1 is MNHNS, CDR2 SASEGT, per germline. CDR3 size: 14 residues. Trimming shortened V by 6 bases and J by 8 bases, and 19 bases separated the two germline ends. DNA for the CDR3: TGTGCCAGCAGAACTGGCGGACCAGCTCTGGAAGCTTTCTTT. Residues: CASRTGGPALEAFF.

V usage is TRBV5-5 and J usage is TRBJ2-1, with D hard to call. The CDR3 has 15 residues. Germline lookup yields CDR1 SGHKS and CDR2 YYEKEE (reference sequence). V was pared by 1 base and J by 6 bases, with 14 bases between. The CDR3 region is CASSLLGFLGNEQFF. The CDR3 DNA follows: TGTGCCAGCAGCTTGTTAGGTTTTTTGGGCAATGAGCAGTTCTTC.

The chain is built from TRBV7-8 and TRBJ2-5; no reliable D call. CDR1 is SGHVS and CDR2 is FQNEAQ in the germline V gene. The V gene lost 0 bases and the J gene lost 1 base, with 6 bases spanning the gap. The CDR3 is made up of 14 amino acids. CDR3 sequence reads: CASSLALGQETQYF. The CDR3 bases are TGTGCCAGCAGCTTAGCGTTGGGCCAAGAGACCCAGTACTTC. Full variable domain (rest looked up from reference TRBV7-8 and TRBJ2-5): GAGVSQSPRYKVAKRGQDVALRCDPISGHVSLFWYQQALGQGPEFLTYFQNEAQLDKSGLPSDRFFAERPEGSVSTLKIQRTQQEDSAVYLCASSLALGQETQYFGPGTRLLVL.

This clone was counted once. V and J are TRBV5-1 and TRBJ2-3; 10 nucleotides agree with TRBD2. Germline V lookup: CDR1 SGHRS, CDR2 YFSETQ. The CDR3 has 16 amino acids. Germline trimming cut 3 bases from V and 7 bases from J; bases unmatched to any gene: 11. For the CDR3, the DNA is TGCGCCAGCAGCTCAACGGGACTAGCGCTATCTAATACGCAGTATTTT. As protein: CASSSTGLALSNTQYF.

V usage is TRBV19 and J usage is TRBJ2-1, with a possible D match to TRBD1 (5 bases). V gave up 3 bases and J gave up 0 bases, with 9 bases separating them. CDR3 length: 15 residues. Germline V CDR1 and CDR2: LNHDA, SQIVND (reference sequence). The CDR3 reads CASSIQGSSYNEQFF. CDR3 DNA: TGTGCCAGTAGTATTCAGGGTAGCTCCTACAATGAGCAGTTCTTC.

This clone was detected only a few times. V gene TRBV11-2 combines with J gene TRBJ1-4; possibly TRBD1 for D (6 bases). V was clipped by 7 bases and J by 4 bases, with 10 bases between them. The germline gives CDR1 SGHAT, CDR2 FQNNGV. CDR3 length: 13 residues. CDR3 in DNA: TGTGCCAGCACCCGGACAGATAATGAAAAACTGTTTTTT. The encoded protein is CASTRTDNEKLFF.